The TCR beta chain under discussion was sequenced for a study of blood T cell repertoires in COVID-19. Per the original methods: Quantification of nucleated cells was approximated via reference gene primer amplification. Libraries were prepared by immunoSEQ multiplex PCR; TCRdb keeps only in-frame clonotypes and omits some of them. V and J calls and clone size are those listed in that table; D and trimming were worked out from the DNA. The sample contains roughly 120,000 clones, 85% to 90% of which appear only once. CDR3 length: 13 amino acids. Germline CDR1 is SGHTA and CDR2 is FQGNSA. The ends lost 11 bases at V and 6 bases at J; junction bases unmatched: 12.

The sequencing sample was made of peripheral blood. The chain links TRBV7-2 to TRBJ2-5, with TRBD2 matching 7 bases. This clonotype was obtained from a man aged 55 to 70 with acute or convalescent COVID-19. CDR3 residues: CASNLGEGKTQYF. For the CDR3, the DNA is TGTGCCTCAAACCTGGGGGAGGGAAAGACCCAGTACTTC.